A single TCR beta chain is shown here with its context. Its antigen is undetermined. This record belongs to a study of cytomegalovirus exposure and HLA in healthy donors. Points from the study as a whole: Earlier findings revealed that most TCR beta V segments proved productive either about 87% or about 30% of the time. Later on, an analysis found that several of the most significant clusters appeared to be linked to common viral pathogens, which included parvovirus B19.

The CDR3 contains 17 residues. With 6 bases removed from V and 0 bases from J, the gap between germline ends came to 15 bases. Looked up from germline, CDR1 is ENHRY and CDR2 is SYGVKD. A multiplex PCR was run with 60 Vbeta primers and 13 Jbeta primers. TCRdb's table, derived via immunoSEQ multiplex PCR, lists solely in-frame clones and lacks some. This sample carries around 120,000 clones, 82% of them seen once, and the ten largest clones take 11%. This chain connects TRBV10-3 to TRBJ2-6; D gene uncertain. This clonotype was obtained from a male donor in good health and CMV-seropositive. The sequenced sample consisted of PBMCs. DNA for the CDR3: TGTGCCATCAGCCTCCTTCTGGCCAGCTCTGGGGCCAACGTCCTGACTTTC. Translated, it gives CAISLLLASSGANVLTF.